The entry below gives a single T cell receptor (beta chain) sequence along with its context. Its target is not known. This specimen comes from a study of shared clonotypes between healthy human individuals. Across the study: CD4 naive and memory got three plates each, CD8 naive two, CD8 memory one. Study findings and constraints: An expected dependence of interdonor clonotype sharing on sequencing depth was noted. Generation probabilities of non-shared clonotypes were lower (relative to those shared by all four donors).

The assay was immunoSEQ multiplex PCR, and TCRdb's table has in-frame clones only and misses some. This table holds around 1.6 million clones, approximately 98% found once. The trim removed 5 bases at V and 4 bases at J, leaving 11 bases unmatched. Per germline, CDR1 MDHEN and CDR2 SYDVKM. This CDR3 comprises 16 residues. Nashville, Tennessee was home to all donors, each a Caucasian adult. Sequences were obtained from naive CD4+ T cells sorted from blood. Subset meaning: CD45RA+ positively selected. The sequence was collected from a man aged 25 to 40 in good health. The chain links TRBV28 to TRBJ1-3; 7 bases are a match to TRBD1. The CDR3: CASSLLQGTGGNTIYF. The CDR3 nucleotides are TGTGCCAGCAGTCTCCTACAGGGGACGGGAGGAAACACCATATATTTT.